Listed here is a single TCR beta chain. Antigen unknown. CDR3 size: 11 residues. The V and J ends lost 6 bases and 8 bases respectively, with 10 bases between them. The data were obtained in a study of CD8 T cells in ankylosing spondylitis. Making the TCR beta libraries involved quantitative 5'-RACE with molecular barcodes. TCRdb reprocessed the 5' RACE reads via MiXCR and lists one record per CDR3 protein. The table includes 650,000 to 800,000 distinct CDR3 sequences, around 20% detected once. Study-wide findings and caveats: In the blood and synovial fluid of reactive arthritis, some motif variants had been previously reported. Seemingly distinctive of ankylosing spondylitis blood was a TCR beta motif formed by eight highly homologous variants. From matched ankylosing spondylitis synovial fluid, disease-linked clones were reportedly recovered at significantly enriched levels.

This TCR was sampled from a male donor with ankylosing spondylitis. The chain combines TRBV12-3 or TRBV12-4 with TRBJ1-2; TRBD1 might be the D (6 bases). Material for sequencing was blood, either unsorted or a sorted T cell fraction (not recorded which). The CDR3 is CASSQGWGYTF. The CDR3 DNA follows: TGTGCCAGCAGCCAGGGGTGGGGCTACACCTTC.